Below, one TCR beta chain is given with its context. The sample is drawn from a study of monozygotic twins with inflammatory bowel disease. Each UMI, carrying a 6-nucleotide sample barcode, came from template switching. Reprocessing the 5' RACE reads, TCRdb reports a single entry for every CDR3 protein and omits DNA. This table holds 150,000 to 200,000 distinct CDR3 sequences. The receptor comes from a human donor with ulcerative colitis or Crohn's disease, or a healthy co-twin of an affected twin (not recorded which). Sequenced: blood.

The chain's CDR3 is CSARHSGGNIQYF. The chain joins TRBV20-1 to TRBJ2-4; TCRdb proposes TRBD2, but this gene call is untestable without DNA. The CDR3 is 13 residues long. Per germline, CDR1 DFQATT and CDR2 SNEGSKA (reference sequence).